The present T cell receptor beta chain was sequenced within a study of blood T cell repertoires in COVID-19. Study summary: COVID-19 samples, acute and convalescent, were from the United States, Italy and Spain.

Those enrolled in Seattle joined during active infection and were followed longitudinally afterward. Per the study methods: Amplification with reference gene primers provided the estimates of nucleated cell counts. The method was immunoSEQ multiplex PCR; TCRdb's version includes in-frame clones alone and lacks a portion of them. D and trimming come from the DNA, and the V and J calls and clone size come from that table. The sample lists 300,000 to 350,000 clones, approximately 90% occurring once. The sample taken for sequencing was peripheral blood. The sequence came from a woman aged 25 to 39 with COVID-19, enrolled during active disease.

The CDR3 reads CASSLGHRRTDTQYF. CDR3 DNA sequence: TGTGCCAGCAGCCTGGGACACCGTCGCACAGATACGCAGTATTTT. This chain links TRBV9 with TRBJ2-3, with D possibly being TRBD1 (6 bases). CDR3 length equals 15 residues. Germline CDR1 is SGDLS and CDR2 is YYNGEE. The germline V and J ends were trimmed by 4 bases and 1 base, with 13 bases remaining between them.